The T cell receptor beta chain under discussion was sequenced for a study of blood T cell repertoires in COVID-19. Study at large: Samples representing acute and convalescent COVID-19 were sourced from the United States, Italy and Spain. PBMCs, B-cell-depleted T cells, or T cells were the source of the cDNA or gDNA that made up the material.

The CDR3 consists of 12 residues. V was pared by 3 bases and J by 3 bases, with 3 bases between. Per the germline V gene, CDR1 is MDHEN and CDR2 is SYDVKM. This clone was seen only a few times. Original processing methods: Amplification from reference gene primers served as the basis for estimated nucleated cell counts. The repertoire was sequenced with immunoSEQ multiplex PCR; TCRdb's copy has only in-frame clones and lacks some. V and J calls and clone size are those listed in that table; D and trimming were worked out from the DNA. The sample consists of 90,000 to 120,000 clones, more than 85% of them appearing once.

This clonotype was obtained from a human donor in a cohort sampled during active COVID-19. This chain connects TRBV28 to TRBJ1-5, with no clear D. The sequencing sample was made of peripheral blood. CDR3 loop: CASSFINQPQHF. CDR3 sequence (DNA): TGTGCCAGCAGTTTTATCAATCAGCCCCAGCATTTT.